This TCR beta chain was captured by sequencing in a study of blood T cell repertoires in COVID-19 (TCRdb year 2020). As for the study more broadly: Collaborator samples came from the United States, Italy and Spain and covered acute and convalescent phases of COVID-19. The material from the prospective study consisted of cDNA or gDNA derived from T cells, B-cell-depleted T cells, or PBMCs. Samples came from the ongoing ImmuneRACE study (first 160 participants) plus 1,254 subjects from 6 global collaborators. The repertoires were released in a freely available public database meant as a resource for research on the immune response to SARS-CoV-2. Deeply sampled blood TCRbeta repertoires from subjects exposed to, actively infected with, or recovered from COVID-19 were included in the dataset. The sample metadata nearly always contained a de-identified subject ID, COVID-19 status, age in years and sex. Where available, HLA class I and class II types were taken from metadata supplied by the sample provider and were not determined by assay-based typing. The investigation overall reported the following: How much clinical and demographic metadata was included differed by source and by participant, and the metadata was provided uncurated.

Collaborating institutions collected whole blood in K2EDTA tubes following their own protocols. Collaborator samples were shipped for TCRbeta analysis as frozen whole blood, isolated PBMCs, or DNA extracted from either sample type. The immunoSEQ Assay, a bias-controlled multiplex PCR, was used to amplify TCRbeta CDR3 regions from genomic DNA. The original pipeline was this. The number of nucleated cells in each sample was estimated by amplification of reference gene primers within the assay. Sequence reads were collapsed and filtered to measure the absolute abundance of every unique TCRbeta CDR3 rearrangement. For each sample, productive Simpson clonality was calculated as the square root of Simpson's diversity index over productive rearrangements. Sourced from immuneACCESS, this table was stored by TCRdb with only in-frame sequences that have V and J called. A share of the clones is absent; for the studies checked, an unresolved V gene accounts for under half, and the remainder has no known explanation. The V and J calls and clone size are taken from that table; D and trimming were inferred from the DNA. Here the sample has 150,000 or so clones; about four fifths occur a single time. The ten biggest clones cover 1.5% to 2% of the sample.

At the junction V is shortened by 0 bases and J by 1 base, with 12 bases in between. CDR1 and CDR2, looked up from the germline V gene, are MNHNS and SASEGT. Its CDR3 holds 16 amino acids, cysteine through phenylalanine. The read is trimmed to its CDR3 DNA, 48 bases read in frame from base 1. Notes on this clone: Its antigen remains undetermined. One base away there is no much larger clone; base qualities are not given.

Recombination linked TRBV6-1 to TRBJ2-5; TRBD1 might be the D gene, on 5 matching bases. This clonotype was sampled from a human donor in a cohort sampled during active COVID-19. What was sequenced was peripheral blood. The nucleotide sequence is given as TGTGCCAGCAGTGAAGCGCTAGGGGCAGCCCAAGAGACCCAGTACTTC. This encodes CASSEALGAAQETQYF.